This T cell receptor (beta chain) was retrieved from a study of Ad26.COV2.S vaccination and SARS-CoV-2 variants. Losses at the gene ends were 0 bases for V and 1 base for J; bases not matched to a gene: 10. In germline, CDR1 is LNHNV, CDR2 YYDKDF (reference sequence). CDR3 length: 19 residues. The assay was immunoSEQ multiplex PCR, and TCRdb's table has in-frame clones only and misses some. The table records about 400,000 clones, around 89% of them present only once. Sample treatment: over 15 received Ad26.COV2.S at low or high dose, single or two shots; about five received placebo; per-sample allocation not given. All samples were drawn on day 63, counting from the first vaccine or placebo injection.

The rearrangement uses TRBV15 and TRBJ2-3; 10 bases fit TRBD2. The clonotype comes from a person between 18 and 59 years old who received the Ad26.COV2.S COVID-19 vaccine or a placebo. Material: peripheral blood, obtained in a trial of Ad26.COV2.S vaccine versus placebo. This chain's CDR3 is CATSRDAPASGSGTDTQYF. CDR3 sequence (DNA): TGTGCCACCAGCAGAGATGCCCCGGCTAGCGGGAGCGGCACAGATACGCAGTATTTT.